These T cell receptor beta chains were read from a single sample in a study of blood T cell repertoires in COVID-19. Measured with immunoSEQ multiplex PCR; TCRdb has only the in-frame clones, and not every one. Altogether around 130,000 clones are present, approximately 84% being singletons, with the ten largest covering around 3.2%. Material: PBMCs or T cells enriched from blood (not recorded which). Receptors originate from a woman between 50 and 59 years old with acute COVID-19. CDR3s include the opening cysteine and the closing phenylalanine or tryptophan.

v_call: TRBV4-3; cdr3_aa: CASSRDRDGYTF
v_call: TRBV5-4; cdr3_aa: CASSLAPSGSTYEQYF
v_call: TRBV9; cdr3_aa: CASSASSGAGELFF
v_call: TRBV18; cdr3_aa: CASSPNAALNTEAFF
v_call: TRBV30; cdr3_aa: CAWNQQEYNEQFF
v_call: TRBV2; cdr3_aa: CAGFTDRADHIHSPLHF
v_call: TRBV5-1; cdr3_aa: CASSLEDWGGPGTGYTF
v_call: TRBV6-5; cdr3_aa: CASSYSMGGNQPQHF
v_call: TRBV6-5; cdr3_aa: CASCVRQGVNTEAFF
v_call: TRBV27; cdr3_aa: CASSRTSGRVYNEQFF
v_call: TRBV5-6; cdr3_aa: CASSLGQGVGNQPQHF
v_call: TRBV5-1; cdr3_aa: CASSLAWDSSTGELFF
v_call: TRBV30; cdr3_aa: CAWNPKVPRDEAFF
v_call: TRBV5-6; cdr3_aa: CASSTEQGYEQYF
v_call: TRBV9; cdr3_aa: CASSVDRSNSPLHF
v_call: TRBV7-9; cdr3_aa: CASSLGLAGYNEQFF
v_call: TRBV10-3; cdr3_aa: CAISSGGTSGISSYNEQFF
v_call: TRBV5-1; cdr3_aa: CASRAGTGYVETQYF